The T cell receptor beta chain under discussion was sequenced for a study of cytomegalovirus exposure and HLA in healthy donors. CDR1 and CDR2 (germline): SGHRS, YFSETQ. J was trimmed by 3 bases and V by 4 bases; bases with no gene match: 6. This CDR3 has 14 residues. General observations from the study: Among TCR sequences, most were rare, though some public TCRs appeared in many donors.

Comment on this clone: Its antigen is not known.

Clones were sequenced by immunoSEQ multiplex PCR, and TCRdb holds only the in-frame ones, with some missing. The sample has about 140,000 clones, approximately 88% seen once; the top ten hold 4.5%. The V and J genes are TRBV5-1 and TRBJ2-7, with 8 bases lining up with TRBD1. The receptor's source is a man aged 18 to 29 in good health and CMV-seropositive. Sequenced material: PBMCs. CDR3 amino acids: CASSEGQDYYEQYF. The CDR3 DNA reads TGCGCCAGCAGCGAGGGACAGGATTACTACGAGCAGTACTTC.